This entry lists 9 T cell receptor beta chains sequenced from one sample in a study of shared clonotypes between healthy human individuals. CD45RO negativity and positive selection for CCR7 defined naive CD8 cells, a population that excluded terminally differentiated effector memory CD45RA+ cells. The data were produced by immunoSEQ multiplex PCR, yet TCRdb's version contains in-frame clones alone and is incomplete. The sample contains about 2.2 million clones, about 92% of which appear only once. Sequenced sample: naive CD8+ T cells from PBMCs. The source of these receptors is a young man in good health. Some clones in this sample may be carry-over from other donors' samples.

The chain uses TRBV5-6 and TRBJ2-1; 7 nucleotides align to TRBD1. There are 16 residues in the CDR3. Germline V lookup: CDR1 SGHDT, CDR2 YYEEEE. The V segment lost 0 bases and the J segment 10 bases; nucleotides outside the gene matches: 13. The CDR3 nucleotides are TGTGCCAGCAGCTTGGATAGGGGGCCCCCCAGGAGGGAGCAGTTCTTC. It is translated as CASSLDRGPPRREQFF.

This chain connects TRBV5-1 to TRBJ2-1; D remains ambiguous. CDR3 length: 14 amino acids. V shed 7 bases and J shed 5 bases, with 16 bases lying between them. Germline CDR1 reads SGHRS; CDR2 reads YFSETQ. The CDR3 sequence is CASSPAGYHNEQFF. The CDR3 bases are TGCGCCAGCTCCCCGGCAGGCTACCACAATGAGCAGTTCTTC.

Details on this clone: This sample also contains other DNA sequences that code for the same CDR3. The rearrangement links TRBV13 to TRBJ2-7, with 8 positions matching TRBD1. V was pared by 0 bases and J by 1 base, with 2 bases of the junction left unmatched. Per germline, CDR1 PRHDT and CDR2 FYEKMQ (reference sequence). This CDR3 is 15 amino acids long. The CDR3 DNA reads TGTGCCAGCAGCTTAGGAGGACAGGGATCCTACGAGCAGTACTTC. This encodes CASSLGGQGSYEQYF. Combining the CDR3 with reference TRBV13 and TRBJ2-7 gives the whole variable domain AAGVIQSPRHLIKEKRETATLKCYPIPRHDTVYWYQQGPGQDPQFLISFYEKMQSDKGSIPDRFSAQQFSDYHSELNMSSLELGDSALYFCASSLGGQGSYEQYFGPGTRLTVT.

This clone came up a few times. This chain uses TRBV6-5 with TRBJ2-1, with a possible D match to TRBD2 (6 bases). Germline V gives CDR1 MNHEY, CDR2 SVGAGI. The CDR3 is 15 residues long. Trimming took off 2 bases at V and 4 bases at J, with 12 bases between the two ends. Here the CDR3 reads CASSYGGRGYNEQFF. The CDR3 nucleotides read TGTGCCAGCAGTTACGGGGGGAGAGGGTACAATGAGCAGTTCTTC.

This chain links TRBV2 with TRBJ2-7; tentatively, D is TRBD1 (5 bases). V dropped 6 bases and J dropped 2 bases, with 11 bases sitting between them. Germline V gene sequence: CDR1 SNHLY, CDR2 FYNNEI. The CDR3 totals 13 residues. The CDR3 sequence is CASSPDSTYEQYF. In DNA, the CDR3 is TGTGCCAGCAGCCCCGACAGTACCTACGAGCAGTACTTC.

The CDR3 loop reads CASTRGGEGNYGYTF. The CDR3 DNA reads TGTGCCAGCACCCGGGGTGGCGAAGGGAACTATGGCTACACCTTC. The V call is TRBV28, the J call TRBJ1-2; D is undetermined. The V gene's germline CDR1 is MDHEN and CDR2 SYDVKM. Between the trimmed V and J ends, which lost 7 bases and 2 bases, there was a span of 17 bases. The CDR3 contains 15 residues.

The V call is TRBV25-1, the J call TRBJ2-3; the D gene is possibly TRBD1 (5 bases). V lost 5 bases to trimming and J lost 4 bases, with 7 bases between them. The CDR3 has 12 residues. Germline V gene data show CDR1 as MGHDK and CDR2 as SYGVNS. The CDR3 DNA reads TGTGCCAGCAGTTGGGGCCCAGATACGCAGTATTTT. This encodes CASSWGPDTQYF. Filled out from reference TRBV25-1 and TRBJ2-3, the complete variable domain reads EADIYQTPRYLVIGTGKKITLECSQTMGHDKMYWYQQDPGMELHLIHYSYGVNSTEKGDLSSESTVSRIRTEHFPLTLESARPSHTSQYLCASSWGPDTQYFGPGTRLTVL.

This clone has only one observation. The chain links TRBV12-5 to TRBJ1-1; TRBD1 might be the D (5 bases). Trimming took off 6 bases at V and 2 bases at J, with 10 bases between the two ends. In germline, CDR1 is LGHNT, CDR2 FRNRAP. The CDR3 extends over 13 amino acids. The DNA of the CDR3 is TGTGCTAGTGGGGCAGACAGAAACACTGAAGCTTTCTTT. It translates to CASGADRNTEAFF.

This clone has only one observation. V and J are TRBV4-3 and TRBJ1-2, with no clear D. CDR1 is LGHNA and CDR2 is YSLEER in the germline V gene. V was cut by 1 base and J by 6 bases, with 15 bases left in between. The CDR3 runs 15 residues. The CDR3 coding sequence is TGCGCCAGCAGCCAAGCTTCCGACCCCGTGGATGGCTACACCTTC. It codes for CASSQASDPVDGYTF.